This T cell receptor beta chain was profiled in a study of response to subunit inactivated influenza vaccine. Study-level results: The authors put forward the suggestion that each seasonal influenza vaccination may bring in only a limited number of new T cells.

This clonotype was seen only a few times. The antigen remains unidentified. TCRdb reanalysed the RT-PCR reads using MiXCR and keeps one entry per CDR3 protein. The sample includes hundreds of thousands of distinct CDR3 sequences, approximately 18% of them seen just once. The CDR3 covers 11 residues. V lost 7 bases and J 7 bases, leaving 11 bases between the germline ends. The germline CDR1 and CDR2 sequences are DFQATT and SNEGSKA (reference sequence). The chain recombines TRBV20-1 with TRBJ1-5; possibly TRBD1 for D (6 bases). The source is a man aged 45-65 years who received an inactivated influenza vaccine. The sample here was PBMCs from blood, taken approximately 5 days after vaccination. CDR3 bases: TGCAGTGTTCAGGACAGCCAGCCCCAGCATTTT. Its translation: CSVQDSQPQHF.